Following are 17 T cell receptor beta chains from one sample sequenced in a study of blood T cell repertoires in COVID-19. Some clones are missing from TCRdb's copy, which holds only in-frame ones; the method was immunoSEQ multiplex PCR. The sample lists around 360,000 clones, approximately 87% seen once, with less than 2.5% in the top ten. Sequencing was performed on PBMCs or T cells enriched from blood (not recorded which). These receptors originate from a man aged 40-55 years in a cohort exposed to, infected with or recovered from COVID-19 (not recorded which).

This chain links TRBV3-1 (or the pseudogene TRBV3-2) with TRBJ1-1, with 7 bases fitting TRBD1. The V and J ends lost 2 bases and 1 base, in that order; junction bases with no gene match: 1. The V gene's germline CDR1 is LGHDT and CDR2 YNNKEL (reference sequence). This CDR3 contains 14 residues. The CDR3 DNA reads TGTGCCAGCAGCCAAAGGGACAGGAACACTGAAGCTTTCTTT. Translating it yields CASSQRDRNTEAFF.

The CDR3 region is CASSKRAVTTDTQYF. The CDR3 DNA sequence: TGTGCCAGTAGTAAGAGAGCGGTGACCACAGATACGCAGTATTTT. This chain connects TRBV19 to TRBJ2-3; tentative D call: TRBD2 (5 bases). Trimming cost V 4 bases and J 2 bases, with 13 bases left between them. Germline CDR1 is LNHDA and CDR2 is SQIVND (reference sequence). The CDR3 covers 15 residues.

The CDR3: CASSPNGGDQPQHF. The CDR3 DNA follows: TGTGCCAGCAGCCCGAATGGTGGAGATCAGCCCCAGCATTTT. The chain employs TRBV7-2 and TRBJ1-5, with D uncertain. Trimming left V 5 bases short and J 5 bases short, with 13 bases between. Germline V gene sequence: CDR1 SGHTA, CDR2 FQGNSA. This CDR3 contains 14 residues. Full variable domain (missing parts from reference TRBV7-2 and TRBJ1-5): GAGVSQSPSNKVTEKGKDVELRCDPISGHTALYWYRQSLGQGLEFLIYFQGNSAPDKSGLPSDRFSAERTGGSVSTLTIQRTQQEDSAVYLCASSPNGGDQPQHFGDGTRLSIL.

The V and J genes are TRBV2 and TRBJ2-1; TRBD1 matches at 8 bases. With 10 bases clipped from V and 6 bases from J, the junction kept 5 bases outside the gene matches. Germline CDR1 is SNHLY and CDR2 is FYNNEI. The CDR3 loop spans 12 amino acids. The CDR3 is CATRTGSNEQFF. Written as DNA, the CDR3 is TGTGCCACGAGGACAGGGAGCAATGAGCAGTTCTTC.

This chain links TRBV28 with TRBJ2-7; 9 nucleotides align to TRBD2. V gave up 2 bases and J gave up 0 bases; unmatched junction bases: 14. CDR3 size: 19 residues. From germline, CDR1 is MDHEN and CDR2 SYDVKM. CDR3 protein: CASSLPSAGGKISSYEQYF. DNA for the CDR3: TGTGCCAGCAGTTTACCCTCAGCGGGAGGAAAGATAAGCTCCTACGAGCAGTACTTC.

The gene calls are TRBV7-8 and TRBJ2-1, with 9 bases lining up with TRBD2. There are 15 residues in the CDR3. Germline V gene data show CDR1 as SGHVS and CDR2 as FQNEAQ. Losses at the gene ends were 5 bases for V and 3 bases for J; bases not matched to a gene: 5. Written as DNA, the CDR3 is TGTGCCAGCAGCCCTCGACTAGCGGACTACAATGAGCAGTTCTTC. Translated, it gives CASSPRLADYNEQFF. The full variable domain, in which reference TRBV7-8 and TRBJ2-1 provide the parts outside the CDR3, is GAGVSQSPRYKVAKRGQDVALRCDPISGHVSLFWYQQALGQGPEFLTYFQNEAQLDKSGLPSDRFFAERPEGSVSTLKIQRTQQEDSAVYLCASSPRLADYNEQFFGPGTRLTVL.

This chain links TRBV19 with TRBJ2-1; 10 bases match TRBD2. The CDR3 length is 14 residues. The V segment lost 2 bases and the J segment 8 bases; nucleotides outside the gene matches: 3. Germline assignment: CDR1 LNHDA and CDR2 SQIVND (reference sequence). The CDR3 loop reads CASSILAGVDEQFF. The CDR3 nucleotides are TGTGCCAGTAGTATACTAGCGGGAGTCGATGAGCAGTTCTTC.

The CDR3 protein is CASSPAGQVWGAQYF. In nucleotides, the CDR3 is TGCGCCAGCAGCCCGGCGGGCCAGGTTTGGGGGGCCCAGTACTTC. V is TRBV5-1 and J is TRBJ2-5; the D gene is possibly TRBD2 (6 bases). V lost 4 bases, J lost 9 bases, and 22 bases lay in between. Germline V gene data show CDR1 as SGHRS and CDR2 as YFSETQ. The CDR3 length is 15 residues.

The CDR3: CASSGAGAANEQFF. Here the CDR3 DNA reads TGTGCCAGCAGTGGAGCGGGAGCGGCTAATGAGCAGTTCTTC. The V and J genes are TRBV2 and TRBJ2-1; 8 bases map to TRBD2. Per the germline V gene, CDR1 is SNHLY and CDR2 is FYNNEI. The ends lost 4 bases at V and 7 bases at J; junction bases unmatched: 6. The CDR3 sequence is 14 residues long.

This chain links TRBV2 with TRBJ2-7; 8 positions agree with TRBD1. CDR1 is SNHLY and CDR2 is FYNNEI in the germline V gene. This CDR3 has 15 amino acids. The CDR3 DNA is TGTGCAGCAGTGGGGGGACAGGAAGACACCTACGAGCAGTACTTC. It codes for CAAVGGQEDTYEQYF. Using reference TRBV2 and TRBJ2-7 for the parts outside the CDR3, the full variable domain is EPEVTQTPSHQVTQMGQEVILRCVPISNHLYFYWYRQILGQKVEFLVSFYNNEISEKSEIFDDQFSVERPDGSNFTLKIRSTKLEDSAMYFCAAVGGQEDTYEQYFGPGTRLTVT.

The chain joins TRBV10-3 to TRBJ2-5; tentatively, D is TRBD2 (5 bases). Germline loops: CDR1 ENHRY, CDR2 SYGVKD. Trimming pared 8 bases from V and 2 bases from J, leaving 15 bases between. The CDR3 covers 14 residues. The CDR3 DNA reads TGTGCCATCGGAGGCTGGGGTGCACAAGAGACCCAGTACTTC. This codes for CAIGGWGAQETQYF.

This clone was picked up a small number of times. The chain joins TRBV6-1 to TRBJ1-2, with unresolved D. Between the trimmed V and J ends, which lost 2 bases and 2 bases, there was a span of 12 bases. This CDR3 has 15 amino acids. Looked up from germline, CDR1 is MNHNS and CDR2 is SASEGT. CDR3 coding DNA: TGTGCCAGCAGTGAATACGAGGGCGCGAACTATGGCTACACCTTC. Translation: CASSEYEGANYGYTF.

The CDR3 loop is CASSAEAGPSYNEQFF. The CDR3 DNA is TGTGCCAGCAGCGCGGAGGCGGGTCCCTCCTACAATGAGCAGTTCTTC. The chain is built from TRBV11-2 and TRBJ2-1; tentatively, D is TRBD2 (5 bases). The CDR3 is 16 residues long. V dropped 5 bases and J dropped 0 bases, with 14 bases sitting between them. Germline V gene sequence: CDR1 SGHAT, CDR2 FQNNGV.

CDR3 nucleotide sequence: TGTGCCAGCAGAAGAAGAGGGACAGGGAGTACCTACGAGCAGTACTTC. Translation: CASRRRGTGSTYEQYF. The gene calls are TRBV2 and TRBJ2-7; the match to TRBD1 covers 9 bases. The CDR3 spans 16 residues. Germline V gives CDR1 SNHLY, CDR2 FYNNEI. J was trimmed by 2 bases and V by 6 bases; bases with no gene match: 11.

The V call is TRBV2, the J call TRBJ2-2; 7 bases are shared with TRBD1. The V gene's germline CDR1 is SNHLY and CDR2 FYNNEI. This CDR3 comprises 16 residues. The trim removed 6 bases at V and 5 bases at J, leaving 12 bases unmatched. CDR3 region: CASRVLRGSSTGELFF. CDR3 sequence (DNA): TGTGCCAGCAGAGTCCTCAGGGGGTCGTCGACCGGGGAGCTGTTTTTT.

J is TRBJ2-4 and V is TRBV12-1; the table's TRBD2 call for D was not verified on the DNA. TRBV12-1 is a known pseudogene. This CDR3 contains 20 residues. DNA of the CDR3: TGTGCCAGCAGCTTTGAAGTTTTAGTAGCGGTTAAGAGTGACAAAAACATTCAGTACTTC. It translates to CASSFEVLVAVKSDKNIQYF.

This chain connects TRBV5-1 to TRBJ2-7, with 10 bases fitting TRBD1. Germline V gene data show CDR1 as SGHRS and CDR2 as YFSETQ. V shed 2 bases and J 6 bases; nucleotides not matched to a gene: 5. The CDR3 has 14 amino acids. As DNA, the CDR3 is TGCGCCAGCAGCTTCCGGGACAGGGGTGTCGAGCAGTACTTC. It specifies CASSFRDRGVEQYF.